This entry lists 32 T cell receptor beta chains sequenced from one sample in a study of cytomegalovirus exposure and HLA in healthy donors. The PCR was carried out with 60 Vbeta primers and 13 Jbeta primers. Clones were sequenced by immunoSEQ multiplex PCR, and TCRdb holds only the in-frame ones, with some missing. The repertoire has about 190,000 clones, more than 70% of them found once; the top ten carry approximately 0.26%. Sequencing used PBMCs. The receptors stem from a boy under 18 in good health and CMV-seronegative.

The rearrangement uses TRBV19 and TRBJ1-2; 10 nucleotides line up with TRBD1. Trimming at V came to 3 bases and at J to 4 bases, leaving 5 bases not matched to a gene. Germline CDR1 reads LNHDA; CDR2 reads SQIVND (reference sequence). This CDR3 has 15 amino acids. CDR3 loop: CASSMDRGEVYGYTF. The CDR3 nucleotides are TGTGCCAGTAGTATGGACAGGGGGGAGGTCTATGGCTACACCTTC.

The chain recombines TRBV10-3 with TRBJ2-6, with D possibly matching TRBD2 (5 bases). In germline, CDR1 is ENHRY, CDR2 SYGVKD. CDR3 length: 15 residues. Deletions cut 10 bases from V and 0 bases from J, with 13 bases between. The CDR3 nucleotides are TGTGCCACCGAGGACTCCCTCTCTGGGGCCAACGTCCTGACTTTC. Translated: CATEDSLSGANVLTF.

This chain uses TRBV29-1 with TRBJ2-1, with a weak D call TRBD1 (6 bases). Deletions cut 1 base from V and 3 bases from J, with 16 bases between. The CDR3 sequence is 16 residues long. Per the germline V gene, CDR1 is SQVTM and CDR2 is ANQGSEA. The CDR3 DNA reads as TGCAGCGTTGAAGCCCCAAACAGGGAAAGCTACAATGAGCAGTTCTTC. It yields the protein CSVEAPNRESYNEQFF.

The chain's CDR3 is CAWSKWGWGYTF. The CDR3 DNA sequence: TGTGCCTGGAGTAAGTGGGGCTGGGGCTACACCTTC. V and J are TRBV30 and TRBJ1-2, with D possibly TRBD1 on 5 matching bases. The ends were cut back, 2 bases at V and 8 bases at J, with 12 bases in the middle. The CDR3 has 12 amino acids. Per germline, CDR1 GTSNPN and CDR2 SVGIG (reference sequence).

This chain joins TRBV9 and TRBJ1-1; perhaps TRBD1 as D (6 bases). V was cut by 4 bases and J by 3 bases, with 10 bases left in between. The CDR3 has 13 amino acids. The germline CDR1 and CDR2 sequences are SGDLS and YYNGEE. CDR3 bases: TGTGCCAGCAGCCCGGGGGGGCACACTGAAGCTTTCTTT. It encodes CASSPGGHTEAFF.

The V gene is TRBV10-2, the J gene TRBJ2-3, with TRBD2 matching 14 bases. The CDR3 length is 19 residues. CDR1 is WSHSY, CDR2 SAAADI, per germline. V lost 0 bases and J lost 1; bases outside the gene matches: 6. The CDR3 nucleotides read TGCGCCAGCAGTGAGTCTGGACTAGCGGGGGGAAGGGGCACAGATACGCAGTATTTT. Its protein is CASSESGLAGGRGTDTQYF.

The chain couples TRBV29-1 to TRBJ2-3, with D possibly matching TRBD2 (6 bases). In germline, CDR1 is SQVTM, CDR2 ANQGSEA. The length of the CDR3 is 15 residues. The V end lost 5 bases, the J end lost 2 bases, and 17 bases lay between the germline ends. This CDR3 reads CSVNGGERSTDTQYF. The CDR3 nucleotides are TGCAGCGTTAATGGCGGGGAGCGATCCACAGATACGCAGTATTTT.

This chain uses TRBV7-2 with TRBJ1-1, with TRBD1 identical over 7 bases. Unmatched junction bases numbered 18, after V lost 5 bases and J lost 12 bases. CDR1 and CDR2 from the germline V gene are SGHTA and FQGNSA. The CDR3 has 15 amino acids. CDR3 residues: CASSAKQGTPPGTFF. In nucleotides, the CDR3 is TGTGCCAGCAGCGCAAAACAGGGGACCCCCCCCGGAACTTTCTTT.

V gene TRBV19 combines with J gene TRBJ2-1, with D perhaps matching TRBD2 (5 bases). CDR3 length: 12 amino acids. CDR1 is LNHDA, CDR2 SQIVND, per germline (reference sequence). V lost 7 bases, J lost 3 bases, and 7 bases lay in between. CDR3 protein: CASTGSYNEQFF. CDR3 coding DNA: TGTGCCAGTACTGGGAGCTACAATGAGCAGTTCTTC.

The chain combines TRBV27 with TRBJ2-1, with 7 bases identical to TRBD1. CDR1 is MNHEY and CDR2 is SMNVEV in the germline V gene (reference sequence). CDR3 length: 14 amino acids. After removal of 5 bases from V and 4 bases from J, the junction contained 5 bases not matched to a gene. The CDR3 protein is CASSAGGLYNEQFF. For the CDR3, the DNA is TGTGCCAGCAGTGCAGGGGGATTATACAATGAGCAGTTCTTC.

In its sample, this clone was seen a few times. V usage is TRBV6-5 and J usage is TRBJ1-2; TRBD1 matches 7 bases. The germline gives CDR1 MNHEY, CDR2 SVGAGI. V lost 0 bases, J lost 4 bases, and 2 bases stayed unmatched. The CDR3 runs 14 residues. Here the CDR3 DNA reads TGTGCCAGCAGTTACTCGTGGGACAGCTATGGCTACACCTTC. Protein product: CASSYSWDSYGYTF.

The genes are TRBV5-4 and TRBJ1-2; 7 nucleotides line up with TRBD1. CDR3 size: 13 residues. V lost 4 bases and J lost 7; bases outside the gene matches: 7. CDR1 is SGHNT and CDR2 is YYREEE in the germline V gene (reference sequence). For the CDR3, the DNA is TGTGCCAGCAGCCGACAGGGAGTCGGTGGCTACACCTTC. It encodes CASSRQGVGGYTF.

The genes are TRBV6-1 and TRBJ1-2; D gene uncertain. In germline, CDR1 is MNHNS, CDR2 SASEGT. The V end was cut by 1 base, the J end by 2 bases, with 5 bases between. The CDR3 has 13 residues. DNA for the CDR3: TGTGCCAGCAGTGAAGAATCGAACTATGGCTACACCTTC. Its protein product is CASSEESNYGYTF.

The J gene is TRBJ2-3, the V gene TRBV9, with 8 bases matching TRBD2. J gave up 0 bases and V 4 bases, and 13 bases lay outside the gene matches. Germline V CDR1 and CDR2: SGDLS, YYNGEE. This CDR3 region has 18 residues. CDR3 sequence: CASSHQRTAGASTDTQYF. The DNA of the CDR3 is TGTGCCAGCAGCCACCAGCGGACAGCGGGAGCTAGCACAGATACGCAGTATTTT.

The V call is TRBV7-2, the J call TRBJ1-1; D call uncertain. V was shortened by 5 bases and J by 3 bases, with 7 bases between the two germline ends. This CDR3 region has 12 residues. The germline V gene encodes CDR1 SGHTA and CDR2 FQGNSA. CDR3 protein: CASSHFDTEAFF. For the CDR3, the DNA is TGTGCCAGCAGCCACTTTGACACTGAAGCTTTCTTT. Complete variable domain (other parts from reference TRBV7-2 and TRBJ1-1): GAGVSQSPSNKVTEKGKDVELRCDPISGHTALYWYRQSLGQGLEFLIYFQGNSAPDKSGLPSDRFSAERTGGSVSTLTIQRTQQEDSAVYLCASSHFDTEAFFGQGTRLTVV.

The V gene is TRBV4-2, the J gene TRBJ1-1; possibly TRBD1 for D (5 bases). CDR1 is LGHNA and CDR2 is YNFKEQ in the germline V gene. Trimming left V 3 bases short and J 0 bases short, with 11 bases between. The length of the CDR3 is 15 residues. CDR3 sequence (DNA): TGTGCCAGCAGCCAGTTTACAGGCATGAACACTGAAGCTTTCTTT. This sequence encodes CASSQFTGMNTEAFF.

The rearrangement uses TRBV10-3 and TRBJ1-2, with D possibly being TRBD1 (6 bases). CDR3 length: 15 residues. V was pared by 6 bases and J by 3 bases, with 17 bases between. CDR1 and CDR2 (germline): ENHRY, SYGVKD. CDR3 loop: CAISSTQGSDYGYTF. The CDR3 region has the DNA TGTGCCATCAGCTCCACTCAGGGGAGTGACTATGGCTACACCTTC.

The chain links TRBV14 to TRBJ1-2; a possible D gene is TRBD1 (6 bases). The length of the CDR3 is 13 residues. Between the trimmed V and J ends, which lost 1 base and 3 bases, there was a span of 6 bases. CDR1 is SGHDN, CDR2 FVKESK, per germline. The CDR3 region is CASSQGGHYGYTF. CDR3 bases: TGTGCCAGCAGCCAAGGGGGGCACTATGGCTACACCTTC.

The chain employs TRBV10-2 and TRBJ1-2; 9 bases align to TRBD1. CDR1 and CDR2 from the germline V gene are WSHSY and SAAADI. The trim removed 6 bases at V and 1 base at J, leaving 6 bases unmatched. This CDR3 region has 15 residues. CDR3 amino acids: CASREYRGRNYGYTF. The CDR3 region has the DNA TGCGCCAGCAGGGAATACAGGGGGCGTAACTATGGCTACACCTTC.

The chain carries TRBV18 and TRBJ2-6, with 8 bases that match TRBD1. The CDR3 extends over 17 amino acids. Germline-derived CDR1 and CDR2 are KGHSH and LQKENI. The J segment lost 0 bases and the V segment lost 2 bases, leaving 3 bases of the junction unmatched. The DNA for the CDR3 is TGTGCCAGCTCACCATCAGGGGGCCGCTCTGGGGCCAACGTCCTGACTTTC. This encodes CASSPSGGRSGANVLTF.

V usage is TRBV27 and J usage is TRBJ1-1; D is possibly TRBD1 (6 bases). The length of the CDR3 is 13 residues. Germline V gene lookup returns CDR1 MNHEY and CDR2 SMNVEV (reference sequence). V was trimmed by 0 bases and J by 5 bases, leaving 7 bases between them. This CDR3 is CASSLSRGTEAFF. Written as DNA, the CDR3 is TGTGCCAGCAGTTTATCGAGGGGGACTGAAGCTTTCTTT.

The V call is TRBV19, the J call TRBJ1-2; weak D call: TRBD1 (5 bases). Germline V lookup: CDR1 LNHDA, CDR2 SQIVND (reference sequence). The ends were cut back, 5 bases at V and 7 bases at J, with 14 bases in the middle. The CDR3 has 13 amino acids. Here the CDR3 reads CASSSQAASGYTF. CDR3 bases: TGTGCCAGTAGTTCACAGGCGGCTTCTGGCTACACCTTC.

The chain uses TRBV4-1 and TRBJ1-2; maybe TRBD1 (6 bases). The CDR3 loop spans 15 amino acids. CDR1 and CDR2 (germline): MGHRA, YSYEKL. V was pared by 7 bases and J by 2 bases, with 17 bases between. The CDR3 is CASTPSPDRNYGYTF. CDR3 nucleotide sequence: TGCGCCAGCACCCCAAGCCCCGACAGGAACTATGGCTACACCTTC.

The V gene is TRBV5-1, the J gene TRBJ2-5, with TRBD1 as a possible D gene (5 bases). V lost 0 bases and J 11 bases, leaving 11 bases between the germline ends. Germline CDR1 and CDR2: SGHRS and YFSETQ. The CDR3 is made up of 12 amino acids. The CDR3 DNA reads TGCGCCAGCAGCTTGGGACTGGGGCTTCAGTACTTC. This sequence encodes CASSLGLGLQYF.

The chain joins TRBV12-5 to TRBJ1-1; tentative D call: TRBD1 (5 bases). The germline V and J ends were trimmed by 6 bases and 6 bases, with 17 bases remaining between them. Germline V gene data show CDR1 as LGHNT and CDR2 as FRNRAP. The CDR3 spans 14 residues. DNA for the CDR3: TGTGCTAGTGGCAATCGATGGAGGGGTCCTGAAGCTTTCTTT. Amino acids: CASGNRWRGPEAFF.

The rearrangement uses TRBV12-5 and TRBJ2-7, with 8 bases lining up with TRBD1. The J segment lost 6 bases and the V segment lost 6 bases, leaving 7 bases of the junction unmatched. The length of the CDR3 is 13 residues. Germline V gene data show CDR1 as LGHNT and CDR2 as FRNRAP. CDR3 DNA: TGTGCTAGTGGCCTAGGGACAGGCACCGAGCAGTACTTC. As protein: CASGLGTGTEQYF.

The chain employs TRBV7-2 and TRBJ1-2; D possibly corresponds to TRBD1 (6 bases). This CDR3 comprises 15 residues. V dropped 5 bases and J dropped 0 bases, with 13 bases sitting between them. Germline V gene data show CDR1 as SGHTA and CDR2 as FQGNSA. Here the CDR3 reads CASSVTGTPNYGYTF. Here the CDR3 DNA reads TGTGCCAGCAGCGTTACCGGGACACCTAACTATGGCTACACCTTC.

This clone was detected once. V is TRBV11-2 and J is TRBJ2-1; D remains ambiguous. The CDR3 consists of 14 residues. Germline values: CDR1 SGHAT, CDR2 FQNNGV. V dropped 1 base and J dropped 8 bases, with 12 bases sitting between them. In DNA, the CDR3 is TGTGCCAGCAGCTTAGGTTCCGGGTCCCATGAGCAGTTCTTC. Protein: CASSLGSGSHEQFF.

This clone was recorded only once. CDR3 residues: CASSPRQESYGYTF. CDR3 DNA sequence: TGCGCCAGCAGCCCTCGACAGGAAAGCTATGGCTACACCTTC. The chain combines TRBV4-1 with TRBJ1-2; weak D call: TRBD1 (6 bases). Germline CDR1 reads MGHRA; CDR2 reads YSYEKL. This CDR3 has 14 amino acids. V dropped 4 bases and J dropped 4 bases, with 13 bases sitting between them.

The chain couples TRBV13 to TRBJ1-6; TRBD1 agrees at 8 bases. V lost 10 bases to trimming and J lost 2 bases; unmatched junction nucleotides: 7. CDR1 is PRHDT, CDR2 FYEKMQ, per germline (reference sequence). The CDR3 loop spans 15 amino acids. The CDR3 sequence: CATGTDRAYNSPLHF. As DNA, the CDR3 is TGTGCCACCGGGACGGACAGGGCCTATAATTCACCCCTCCACTTT. The full variable domain, in which reference TRBV13 and TRBJ1-6 provide the parts outside the CDR3, is AAGVIQSPRHLIKEKRETATLKCYPIPRHDTVYWYQQGPGQDPQFLISFYEKMQSDKGSIPDRFSAQQFSDYHSELNMSSLELGDSALYFCATGTDRAYNSPLHFGNGTRLTVT.

V usage is TRBV15 and J usage is TRBJ2-1; tentatively, D is TRBD1 (5 bases). The germline gives CDR1 LNHNV, CDR2 YYDKDF (reference sequence). V was clipped by 5 bases and J by 9 bases, with 17 bases between them. This CDR3 has 14 amino acids. The CDR3 reads CATSAPGRAFEQFF. In nucleotides, the CDR3 is TGTGCCACCAGCGCCCCTGGCAGGGCTTTTGAGCAGTTCTTC.

This chain links TRBV7-2 with TRBJ2-2; TRBD1 might be the D (6 bases). Looked up from germline, CDR1 is SGHTA and CDR2 is FQGNSA. The CDR3 consists of 14 residues. V was trimmed by 2 bases and J by 4 bases, leaving 8 bases between them. CDR3 region: CASSLQQGTGELFF. CDR3 bases: TGTGCCAGCAGCTTACAACAGGGCACCGGGGAGCTGTTTTTT.